This is a list of T cell receptor beta chains from one sample in a study of blood T cell repertoires in COVID-19. Using immunoSEQ multiplex PCR, the repertoire was profiled, and TCRdb retains in-frame clones only, with some absent. The table records 95,000 to 110,000 clones, 75% to 90% of them present only once. Sequences were obtained from peripheral blood. These receptors originate from a man aged 60 to 75 with acute or convalescent COVID-19. Both conserved end residues are part of each CDR3. Each record gives: clone size, J gene, V gene, D gene, CDR3 protein, CDR3 DNA. A D gene is named only where the DNA matches it firmly. Only part of the rows carry a size: once, few, many, or a class if the clone is expanded.

>-|TRBJ2-6|TRBV28|TRBD1
CASRGTGLGTF
TGTGCCAGCAGGGGGACAGGTTTAGGGACTTTC
>-|TRBJ2-1|TRBV7-9|-
CASSPRALSYNEQFF
TGTGCCAGCAGCCCCAGGGCCCTCAGCTACAATGAGCAGTTCTTC
>-|TRBJ2-1|TRBV7-8|-
CASSLATGNEQFF
TGTGCCAGCAGCTTAGCAACAGGGAATGAGCAGTTCTTC
>-|TRBJ2-4|TRBV3-1/TRBV3-2|-
CASSPSRGSSNIQYF
TGTGCCAGCAGTCCTTCCCGGGGGAGCTCAAACATTCAGTACTTC
>-|TRBJ2-2|TRBV5-1|-
CASSLDGSNTGELFF
TGCGCCAGCAGCTTGGACGGGAGCAACACCGGGGAGCTGTTTTTT
>-|TRBJ2-1|TRBV5-1|TRBD2
CASSRGLARRYNEQFF
TGCGCCAGCAGCCGGGGACTAGCTAGACGCTACAATGAGCAGTTCTTC
>-|TRBJ1-5|TRBV18|TRBD1
CASSPGTGWPQHF
TGTGCCAGCTCACCCGGGACAGGATGGCCCCAGCATTTT
>-|TRBJ2-6|TRBV7-8|-
CASSLGQKGANVLTF
TGTGCCAGCAGCTTAGGGCAGAAGGGGGCCAACGTCCTGACTTTC
>-|TRBJ1-1|TRBV29-1|-
CSARGDTEAFF
TGCAGCGCCCGCGGGGACACTGAAGCTTTCTTT
>-|TRBJ2-5|TRBV24-1|TRBD1
CATSYNRGPCQETQYF
TGTGCCACCAGTTATAACAGGGGCCCTTGCCAAGAGACCCAGTACTTC
>-|TRBJ2-5|TRBV5-1|TRBD2
CASSLGLAGAETQYF
TGCGCCAGCAGCTTAGGACTAGCGGGAGCAGAGACCCAGTACTTC
>-|TRBJ1-5|TRBV28|-
CASSLSINQPQHF
TGTGCCAGCAGTTTGTCTATTAATCAGCCCCAGCATTTT
>-|TRBJ2-2|TRBV3-1/TRBV3-2|-
CASSPIQGGELFF
TGTGCCAGCAGCCCAATTCAGGGGGGGGAGCTGTTTTTT
>-|TRBJ1-1|TRBV12-3/TRBV12-4|-
CASSLQGMAAFF
TGTGCCAGCAGTTTACAGGGCATGGCGGCTTTCTTT
>-|TRBJ1-2|TRBV6-5|TRBD1
CASSYYRGSGYTF
TGTGCCAGCAGTTATTACAGGGGGAGCGGCTACACCTTC
>-|TRBJ2-7|TRBV6-5|-
CATIGQTIPTYF
TGTGCCACCATAGGACAGACAATCCCGACCTACTTC
>few|TRBJ1-1|TRBV2|TRBD1
CASSGPGQGTEAFF
TGTGCCAGCAGTGGTCCGGGACAGGGGACTGAAGCTTTCTTT
>-|TRBJ2-3|TRBV10-3|TRBD2
CAISASGISTDTQYF
TGTGCCATCTCCGCCAGCGGGATCAGCACAGATACGCAGTATTTT
>-|TRBJ1-3|TRBV7-9|-
CASSSHGVSGNTIYF
TGTGCCAGCAGCTCCCACGGAGTCTCTGGAAACACCATATATTTT